The clone carrying this TCR beta chain was detected ten times or more. The data are from a study of T cells in Graves' hyperthyroidism and ophthalmopathy. RNA transcripts gave rise to amplified TCR beta CDR3 regions. The HTBI primer set drove a first-round RT-PCR of the TCR CDR3. TCRdb passed the multiplex PCR reads through MiXCR, listing each CDR3 protein once. This sample carries hundreds of thousands of distinct CDR3 sequences, over 11% of them seen once, and the ten largest clones take 25% to 30%. The germline gives CDR1 LGHDT, CDR2 YNNKEL (reference sequence). After removal of 3 bases from V and 5 bases from J, the junction contained 3 bases not matched to a gene. The CDR3 totals 13 residues.

Sample: blood. This receptor was identified in a man aged 50 or older with Graves' ophthalmopathy. V usage is TRBV3-1 and J usage is TRBJ2-7; 8 bases agree with TRBD1. DNA of the CDR3: TGTGCCAGCAGCCAGACAGGGGCGAACGAGCAGTACTTC. It is translated as CASSQTGANEQYF.